The source of this T cell receptor (beta chain) is a study of T-cell memory formation after mild COVID-19. TCRdb fed the 5' RACE reads into MiXCR, producing one record per CDR3 protein. The sample carries some 440,000 distinct CDR3 sequences, nearly 25% recorded once. The CDR3 loop spans 15 amino acids. Germline V gives CDR1 LNHNV, CDR2 YYDKDF (reference sequence). Between the trimmed V and J ends, which lost 0 bases and 7 bases, there was a span of 13 bases. The sequence came from an adult woman who had mild COVID-19 (a few samples of this study predate the infection). Cell type and time point are not known. The gene calls are TRBV15 and TRBJ2-1, with no clear D. The sample consisted of PBMCs or a T cell subset sorted from them (not recorded which). The CDR3 bases are TGTGCCACCAGCAGAGATAGAGAGACTCCAAATGAGCAGTTCTTC. Amino acid sequence: CATSRDRETPNEQFF.